A single sample is the source of the 20 T cell receptor beta chains below, sequenced in a study of blood T cell repertoires in COVID-19. Profiling relied on immunoSEQ multiplex PCR, and the TCRdb table lists in-frame clones only, not all of them. Here the sample spans tens of thousands of clones, almost 90% being singletons. Sequenced material: peripheral blood. The receptors here all came from a human donor with active COVID-19. The donor label of this sample is uncertain.

The rearrangement joins TRBV6-6 to TRBJ2-1; 9 bases fit TRBD2. The V segment lost 0 bases and the J segment 7 bases; nucleotides outside the gene matches: 7. There are 16 residues in the CDR3. Germline loops: CDR1 MNHNY, CDR2 SVGAGI (reference sequence). Here the CDR3 DNA reads TGTGCCAGCAGTTACTCAGGGCGGGGGGGCTTAAATGAGCAGTTCTTC. Protein: CASSYSGRGGLNEQFF.

The V gene is TRBV2, the J gene TRBJ2-5; D is perhaps TRBD1 (5 bases). Deletions cut 5 bases from V and 2 bases from J, with 15 bases between. The CDR3 length is 15 residues. The germline CDR1 and CDR2 sequences are SNHLY and FYNNEI. Written as DNA, the CDR3 is TGTGCCAGCAGTCGACATATGACAGTACAAGAGACCCAGTACTTC. Its protein is CASSRHMTVQETQYF.

The chain combines TRBV7-6 with TRBJ1-1; TRBD1 might be the D (5 bases). V was cut by 0 bases and J by 0 bases, with 14 bases left in between. CDR3 length: 17 amino acids. Germline V gene data show CDR1 as SGHVS and CDR2 as FNYEAQ. The CDR3 nucleotides are TGTGCCAGCAGCTTAGCGCTAGCGGGGGGGGTGAACACTGAAGCTTTCTTT. Its translation: CASSLALAGGVNTEAFF.

The chain employs TRBV5-8 and TRBJ2-1; TRBD1 might be the D (7 bases). V lost 4 bases to trimming and J lost 4 bases, with 12 bases between them. The CDR3 consists of 14 residues. Germline V gives CDR1 SGHTS, CDR2 YDEGEE. The CDR3 coding sequence is TGTGCCAGCAGCCTCCAGGGGGGTTACAATGAGCAGTTCTTC. Protein: CASSLQGGYNEQFF.

J is TRBJ1-6 and V is TRBV20-1; D is possibly TRBD1 (5 bases). The CDR3 contains 14 residues. CDR1 DFQATT and CDR2 SNEGSKA come from the germline V gene (reference sequence). Between the trimmed V and J ends, which lost 3 bases and 6 bases, there was a span of 12 bases. The CDR3 bases are TGCAGTGCTAGTTTGGGGCCCCGTAATTCACCCCTCCACTTT. Encoded protein: CSASLGPRNSPLHF.

The rearrangement joins TRBV5-5 to TRBJ2-3; D not certain. Trimming pared 3 bases from V and 1 base from J, leaving 18 bases between. The CDR3 has 17 residues. The V gene's germline CDR1 is SGHKS and CDR2 YYEKEE (reference sequence). The CDR3 coding sequence is TGTGCCAGCAGCTACTCCCGGAGTCGTCTTCGCACAGATACGCAGTATTTT. Translating it yields CASSYSRSRLRTDTQYF.

The chain uses TRBV7-8 and TRBJ1-5; weak D call: TRBD1 (6 bases). CDR1 SGHVS and CDR2 FQNEAQ come from the germline V gene. Deletions cut 4 bases from V and 3 bases from J, with 16 bases between. The CDR3 loop spans 16 amino acids. The CDR3 coding sequence is TGTGCCAGCAGCTCAGGCGGGAGGGGGTACAATCAGCCCCAGCATTTT. Translation: CASSSGGRGYNQPQHF.

The V and J genes are TRBV11-2 and TRBJ2-7, with a tentative D call TRBD2 (5 bases). Germline V gives CDR1 SGHAT, CDR2 FQNNGV. The germline V and J ends were trimmed by 5 bases and 3 bases, with 14 bases remaining between them. The CDR3 is 14 residues long. This chain's CDR3 is CASSAGLRCYEQYF. The CDR3 DNA reads as TGTGCCAGCAGCGCAGGACTTCGGTGCTACGAGCAGTACTTC.

CDR3 sequence: CASSLAPEYGYTF. For the CDR3, the DNA is TGTGCCAGCAGCTTAGCCCCGGAGTATGGCTACACCTTC. This sequence joins TRBV11-1 and TRBJ1-2; D is unresolved. This CDR3 is built from 13 residues. CDR1 is SGHAT and CDR2 is FQDESV in the germline V gene (reference sequence). V was cut by 0 bases and J by 5 bases, with 7 bases left in between.

This clone was seen once. The chain couples TRBV10-1 to TRBJ2-5; tentative D call: TRBD2 (5 bases). Trimming stripped 4 bases from V and 2 bases from J, with 11 bases between. This CDR3 has 14 amino acids. Germline assignment: CDR1 WNHNN and CDR2 SYGVQD (reference sequence). The CDR3 DNA reads TGCGCCAGCAGTGCTAGCTCGGGACAAGAGACCCAGTACTTC. Translation gives CASSASSGQETQYF.

The chain joins TRBV9 to TRBJ2-2; TRBD2 agrees at 7 bases. After removal of 1 base from V and 3 bases from J, the junction contained 6 bases not matched to a gene. The germline gives CDR1 SGDLS, CDR2 YYNGEE. This CDR3 has 16 amino acids. CDR3 nucleotide sequence: TGTGCCAGCAGCGTAACTCCGACTAGCTACACCGGGGAGCTGTTTTTT. This translates into CASSVTPTSYTGELFF.

The chain joins TRBV6-2 or TRBV6-3 to TRBJ2-1; the match to TRBD2 covers 8 bases. This CDR3 spans 12 amino acids. CDR1 is MNHEY and CDR2 is SVGEGT in the germline V gene. Losses at the gene ends were 6 bases for V and 7 bases for J; bases not matched to a gene: 2. The CDR3 DNA reads as TGTGCCAGCAGCCCTAGCGGGAATGAGCAGTTCTTC. Translation: CASSPSGNEQFF.

The V call is TRBV20-1, the J call TRBJ1-5, with 8 nucleotides matching TRBD1. The CDR3 length is 14 residues. V lost 3 bases and J lost 5; bases outside the gene matches: 6. Germline V CDR1 and CDR2: DFQATT, SNEGSKA (reference sequence). The CDR3 nucleotides are TGCAGTGCTAGTAGACAGGGGATTGATCAGCCCCAGCATTTT. Translated: CSASRQGIDQPQHF.

The DNA for the CDR3 is TGTGCCAGCAGCCCCCGACTTAACACTGAAGCTTTCTTT. It is translated as CASSPRLNTEAFF. This sequence joins TRBV7-8 and TRBJ1-1; no clear D. Germline CDR1 is SGHVS and CDR2 is FQNEAQ. V lost 5 bases, J lost 2 bases, and 9 bases lay in between. This CDR3 is 13 amino acids long.

V usage is TRBV7-9 and J usage is TRBJ1-4; no clear D gene. V dropped 1 base and J dropped 7 bases, with 7 bases sitting between them. Germline V CDR1 and CDR2: SEHNR, FQNEAQ (reference sequence). The CDR3 length is 13 residues. The CDR3 here is CASSLGAGEKLFF. For the CDR3, the DNA is TGTGCCAGCAGCTTAGGGGCGGGTGAAAAACTGTTTTTT.

This chain connects TRBV14 to TRBJ1-5, with D maybe TRBD1 (5 bases). Germline CDR1 and CDR2: SGHDN and FVKESK. The CDR3 loop spans 17 amino acids. The germline V and J ends were trimmed by 0 bases and 0 bases, with 12 bases remaining between them. DNA of the CDR3: TGTGCCAGCAGCCAAGATCGGGGGACCGCTAGCAATCAGCCCCAGCATTTT. It yields the protein CASSQDRGTASNQPQHF.

With regard to this clone: One end of the junction is discordant with germline, which a read error may explain. The chain's CDR3 is CASGLVQGFSYGQYF. In DNA, the CDR3 is TGTGCTAGTGGTTTGGTTCAGGGATTCTCCTACGGGCAGTACTTC. This rearrangement joins TRBV12-5 to TRBJ2-7, with D perhaps matching TRBD1 (5 bases). Germline loops: CDR1 LGHNT, CDR2 FRNRAP. The CDR3 runs to 15 residues.

This clone has more than one count but fewer than ten. The rearrangement uses TRBV27 and TRBJ1-2; 9 bases map to TRBD1. V lost 1 base and J lost 4; bases outside the gene matches: 4. CDR1 is MNHEY and CDR2 is SMNVEV in the germline V gene (reference sequence). There are 15 residues in the CDR3. The CDR3 sequence is CASSLYLGQGYGYTF. The CDR3 region has the DNA TGTGCCAGCAGTTTATACTTGGGACAGGGCTATGGCTACACCTTC.

This clone was recorded only once. This sequence joins TRBV4-3 and TRBJ1-3; D call uncertain. CDR1 and CDR2 (germline): LGHNA, YSLEER. This CDR3 contains 16 residues. V lost 0 bases and J lost 4, with 13 bases in between. The CDR3, as DNA: TGCGCCAGCAGCCAAGAGACGGCGGGAACAGGAAACACCATATATTTT. Its protein product is CASSQETAGTGNTIYF.

The CDR3 bases are TGCGCCAGCAGCTCGACAGAACGGGGGCTCCGGGACAGGGGCACCGGGGAGCTGTTTTTT. It yields the protein CASSSTERGLRDRGTGELFF. The gene calls are TRBV5-1 and TRBJ2-2, with 10 bases fitting TRBD1. The CDR3 is made up of 20 amino acids. Trimming cost V 3 bases and J 4 bases; bases outside gene matches: 18. CDR1 is SGHRS, CDR2 YFSETQ, per germline.